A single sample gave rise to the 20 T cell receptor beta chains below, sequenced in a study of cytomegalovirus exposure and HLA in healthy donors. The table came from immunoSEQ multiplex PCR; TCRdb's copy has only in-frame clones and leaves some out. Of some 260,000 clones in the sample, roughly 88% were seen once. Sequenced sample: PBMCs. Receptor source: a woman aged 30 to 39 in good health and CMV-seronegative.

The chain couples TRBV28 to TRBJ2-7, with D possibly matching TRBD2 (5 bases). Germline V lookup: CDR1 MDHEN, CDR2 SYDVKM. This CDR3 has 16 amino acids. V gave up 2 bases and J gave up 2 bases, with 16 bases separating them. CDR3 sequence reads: CASSLIPKAAPYEQYF. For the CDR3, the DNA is TGTGCCAGCAGTTTAATTCCTAAAGCGGCCCCCTACGAGCAGTACTTC.

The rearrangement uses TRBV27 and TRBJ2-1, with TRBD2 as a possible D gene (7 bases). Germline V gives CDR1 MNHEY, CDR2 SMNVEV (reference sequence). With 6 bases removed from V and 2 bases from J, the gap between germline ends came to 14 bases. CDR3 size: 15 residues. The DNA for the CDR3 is TGTGCCAGCAGCCGTAGGGGGGGCCCCTACAATGAGCAGTTCTTC. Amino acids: CASSRRGGPYNEQFF.

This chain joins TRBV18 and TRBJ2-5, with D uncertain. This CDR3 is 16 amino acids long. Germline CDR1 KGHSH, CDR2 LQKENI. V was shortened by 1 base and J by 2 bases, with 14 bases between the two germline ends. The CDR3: CASSPRLWQVQETQYF. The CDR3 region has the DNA TGTGCCAGCTCACCACGCTTGTGGCAGGTTCAAGAGACCCAGTACTTC.

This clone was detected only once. CDR3 in amino acids: CASRRDLAGGPYNEQFF. CDR3 coding DNA: TGCGCCAGCAGAAGGGATTTAGCGGGAGGACCCTACAATGAGCAGTTCTTC. The chain carries TRBV5-1 and TRBJ2-1, with TRBD2 identical over 10 bases. The germline gives CDR1 SGHRS, CDR2 YFSETQ. The V and J ends lost 5 bases and 2 bases, in that order; junction bases with no gene match: 10. The CDR3 contains 17 residues.

CDR3 sequence reads: CASSRPSATYSNQPQHF. The CDR3 DNA sequence: TGTGCCAGCAGTAGGCCCTCAGCAACTTATAGCAATCAGCCCCAGCATTTT. The V gene is TRBV28, the J gene TRBJ1-5; D unclear. The V end lost 5 bases, the J end lost 0 bases, and 17 bases lay between the germline ends. CDR3 size: 17 residues. Germline CDR1 reads MDHEN; CDR2 reads SYDVKM.

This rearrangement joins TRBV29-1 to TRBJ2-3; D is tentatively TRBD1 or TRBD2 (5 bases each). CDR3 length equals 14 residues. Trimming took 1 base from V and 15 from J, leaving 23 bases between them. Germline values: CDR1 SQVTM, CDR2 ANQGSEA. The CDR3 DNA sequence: TGCAGCGTTGAAGGGGCAGGATGGGGGAGCCCTCCCTATTTT. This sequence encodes CSVEGAGWGSPPYF.

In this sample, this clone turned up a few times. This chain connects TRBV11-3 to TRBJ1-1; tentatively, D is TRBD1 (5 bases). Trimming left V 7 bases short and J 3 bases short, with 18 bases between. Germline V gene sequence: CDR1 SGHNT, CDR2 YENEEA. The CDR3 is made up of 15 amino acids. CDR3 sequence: CASTLGAGGDTEAFF. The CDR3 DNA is TGTGCCAGCACCCTAGGTGCGGGGGGAGACACTGAAGCTTTCTTT.

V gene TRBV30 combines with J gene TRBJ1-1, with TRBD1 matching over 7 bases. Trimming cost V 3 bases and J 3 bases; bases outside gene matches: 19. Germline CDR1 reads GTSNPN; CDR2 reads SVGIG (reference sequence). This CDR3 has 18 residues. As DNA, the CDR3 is TGTGCCTGGAGACGACAGGGTATATGGGGAAGAGAGGACACTGAAGCTTTCTTT. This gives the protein CAWRRQGIWGREDTEAFF.

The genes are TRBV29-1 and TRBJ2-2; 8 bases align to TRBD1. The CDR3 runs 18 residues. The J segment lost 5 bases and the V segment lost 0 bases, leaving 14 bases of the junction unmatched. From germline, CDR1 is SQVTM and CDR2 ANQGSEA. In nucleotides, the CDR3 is TGCAGCGTTGAAGAAACCTTGGGGACAGGACCCTATACCGGGGAGCTGTTTTTT. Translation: CSVEETLGTGPYTGELFF.

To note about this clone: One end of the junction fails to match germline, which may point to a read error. CDR3 nucleotides: TGTGCCAGCAGTAAAGCAGACAGATCCTATGGCTACACCTTC. It specifies CASSKADRSYGYTF. The chain employs TRBV6-1 and TRBJ1-2, with a weak D call TRBD1 (5 bases). The germline V gene encodes CDR1 MNHNS and CDR2 SASEGT. The length of the CDR3 is 14 residues.

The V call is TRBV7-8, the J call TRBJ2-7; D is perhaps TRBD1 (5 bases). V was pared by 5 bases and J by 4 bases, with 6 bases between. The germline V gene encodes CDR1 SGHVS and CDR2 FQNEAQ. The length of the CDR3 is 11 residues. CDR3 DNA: TGTGCCAGCAGCCCAGGGTACGAGCAGTACTTC. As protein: CASSPGYEQYF. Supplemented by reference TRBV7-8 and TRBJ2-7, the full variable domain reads GAGVSQSPRYKVAKRGQDVALRCDPISGHVSLFWYQQALGQGPEFLTYFQNEAQLDKSGLPSDRFFAERPEGSVSTLKIQRTQQEDSAVYLCASSPGYEQYFGPGTRLTVT.

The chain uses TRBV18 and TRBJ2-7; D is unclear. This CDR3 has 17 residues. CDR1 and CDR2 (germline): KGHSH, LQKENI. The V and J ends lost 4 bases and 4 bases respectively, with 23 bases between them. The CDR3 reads CASSLLGFSNWGYEQYF. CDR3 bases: TGTGCCAGCTCACTCTTGGGGTTTTCTAACTGGGGTTACGAGCAGTACTTC.

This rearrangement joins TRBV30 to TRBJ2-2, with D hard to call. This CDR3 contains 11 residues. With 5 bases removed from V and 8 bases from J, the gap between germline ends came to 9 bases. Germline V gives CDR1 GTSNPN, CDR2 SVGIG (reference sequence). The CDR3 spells CAWDLLGELFF. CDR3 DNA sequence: TGTGCCTGGGACCTTTTGGGGGAGCTGTTTTTT.

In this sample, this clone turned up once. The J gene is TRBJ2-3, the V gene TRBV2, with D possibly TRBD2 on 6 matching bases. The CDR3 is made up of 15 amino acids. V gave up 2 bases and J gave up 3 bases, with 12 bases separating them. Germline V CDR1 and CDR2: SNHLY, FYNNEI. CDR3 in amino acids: CASSEWGGMTDTQYF. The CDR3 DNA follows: TGTGCCAGCAGTGAATGGGGCGGGATGACAGATACGCAGTATTTT.

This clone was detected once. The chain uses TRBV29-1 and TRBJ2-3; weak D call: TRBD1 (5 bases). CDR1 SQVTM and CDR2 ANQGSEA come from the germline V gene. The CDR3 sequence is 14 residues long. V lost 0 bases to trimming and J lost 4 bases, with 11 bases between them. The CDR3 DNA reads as TGCAGCGTTGAAGACAGGGCCCTGGCAGATACGCAGTATTTT. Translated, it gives CSVEDRALADTQYF.

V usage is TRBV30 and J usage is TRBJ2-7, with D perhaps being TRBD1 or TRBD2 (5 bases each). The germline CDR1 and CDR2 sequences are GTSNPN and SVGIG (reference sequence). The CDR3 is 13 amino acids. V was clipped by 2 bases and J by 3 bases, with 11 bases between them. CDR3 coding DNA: TGTGCCTGGAGTTCCGGGACCCACTACGAGCAGTACTTC. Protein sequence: CAWSSGTHYEQYF.

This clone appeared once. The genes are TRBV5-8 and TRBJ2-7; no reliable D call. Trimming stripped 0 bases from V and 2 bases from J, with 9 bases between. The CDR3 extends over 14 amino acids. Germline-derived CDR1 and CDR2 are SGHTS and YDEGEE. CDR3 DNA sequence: TGTGCCAGCAGCTTGGTGGGTACAGCCTACGAGCAGTACTTC. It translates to CASSLVGTAYEQYF.

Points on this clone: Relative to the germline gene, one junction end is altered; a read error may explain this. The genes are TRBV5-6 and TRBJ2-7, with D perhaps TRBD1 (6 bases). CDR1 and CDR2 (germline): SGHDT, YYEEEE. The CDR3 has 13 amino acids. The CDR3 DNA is TGTGCCAGCAGATTGGACAGAAGCTACGAGCAGTACTTC. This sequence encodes CASRLDRSYEQYF.

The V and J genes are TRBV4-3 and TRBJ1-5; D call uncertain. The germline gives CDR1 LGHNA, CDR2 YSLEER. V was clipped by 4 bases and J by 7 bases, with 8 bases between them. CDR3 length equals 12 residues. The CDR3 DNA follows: TGCGCCAGCAGCCCGCGCGGCCAGCCCCAGCATTTT. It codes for CASSPRGQPQHF.

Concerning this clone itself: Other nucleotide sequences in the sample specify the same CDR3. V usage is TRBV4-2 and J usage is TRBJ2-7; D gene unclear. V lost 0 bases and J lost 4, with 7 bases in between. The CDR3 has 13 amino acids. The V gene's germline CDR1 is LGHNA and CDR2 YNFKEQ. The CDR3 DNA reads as TGTGCCAGCAGCCAAGATCTCGGGTACGAGCAGTACTTC. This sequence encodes CASSQDLGYEQYF.